The rows below give T cell receptor beta chains drawn from one sample of a study of sequential checkpoint blockade in melanoma. Clones were sequenced by immunoSEQ multiplex PCR, and TCRdb holds only the in-frame ones, with some missing. The repertoire has approximately 6,500 clones, approximately 20% of them found once; the top ten carry roughly 15%. Sample: tumor tissue (inferred from file names), taken from a patient given nivolumab and ipilimumab in sequence. These receptors were obtained from a human donor with melanoma. CDR3s include the opening cysteine and the closing phenylalanine or tryptophan. Each record gives: clone size, J gene, D gene, V gene, CDR3 DNA, CDR3 protein. A D gene is named only where the DNA matches it firmly. Expanded clones get a size class; other rows say once, few or many, or leave the size out.

>few|TRBJ2-5|NA|TRBV10-3
TGTGCCATCAGTGAGGGAGGTGGGGTGGAGACCCAGTACTTC
CAISEGGGVETQYF
>NA|TRBJ2-3|NA|TRBV6-8
TGTGCCAGCAGTTACGGGTACACAGATACGCAGTATTTT
CASSYGYTDTQYF
>NA|TRBJ1-1|NA|TRBV19
TGTGCCAGTATTAAGCGAGGACTAAACACTGAAGCTTTCTTT
CASIKRGLNTEAFF
>NA|TRBJ2-2|NA|TRBV19
TGTGCCAGTAGTTTCCCAGGGGTGAACACCGGGGAGCTGTTTTTT
CASSFPGVNTGELFF
>few|TRBJ2-1|NA|TRBV19
TGTGCCAGTAGTAAGACCTCGGGCTCCTACAATGAGCAGTTCTTC
CASSKTSGSYNEQFF
>NA|TRBJ1-2|NA|TRBV30
TGTGCCTGGTCCCGGGACACGACGAGCTACACCTTC
CAWSRDTTSYTF
>many|TRBJ2-7|NA|TRBV18
TGTGCCAGCACGGTGCCGGGAGTCGGGGAGCAGTACTTC
CASTVPGVGEQYF
>NA|TRBJ1-1|NA|TRBV29-1
TGCAGCGTTGTGACGGAGAACACTGAAGCTTTCTTT
CSVVTENTEAFF
>NA|TRBJ2-3|NA|TRBV5-1
TGCGCCAGCAGACCCAGACAGGTGATCACAGATACGCAGTATTTT
CASRPRQVITDTQYF
>NA|TRBJ2-5|NA|TRBV9
TGTGCCAGCAGCTTACTTACGGAGACCCAGTACTTC
CASSLLTETQYF
>few|TRBJ1-6|TRBD1|TRBV30
TGTGCCTGGAGTGTCCCCGACAGGGAGAATTCACCCCTCCACTTT
CAWSVPDRENSPLHF
>NA|TRBJ2-2|NA|TRBV29-1
TGCAGCGCCTACAGGAACACCGGGGAGCTGTTTTTT
CSAYRNTGELFF
>NA|TRBJ2-6|NA|TRBV7-6
TGTGCCAGCAACCCTTTCTCTGGGGCCAACGTCCTGACTTTC
CASNPFSGANVLTF
>medium-sized|TRBJ1-3|TRBD1|TRBV9
TGTGCCAGCAGCGGGTCAGGGGGCGGTGGAAACACCATATATTTT
CASSGSGGGGNTIYF
>NA|TRBJ2-7|NA|TRBV14
TGTGCCAGCAGCCAGCCTATACCACCTTACGAGCAGTACTTC
CASSQPIPPYEQYF
>few|TRBJ2-7|NA|TRBV18
TGTGCCAGCTCACCAATACCCCACTCCGAGCAGTACTTC
CASSPIPHSEQYF
>medium-sized|TRBJ1-1|TRBD1|TRBV19
TGTGCCACCCGGCGGACAGGGGGCGACGGGGGCACTGAAGCTTTCTTT
CATRRTGGDGGTEAFF
>many|TRBJ2-5|TRBD2|TRBV9
TGTGCCAGCAGCTTTAGAGGGGCGGGGGAGCAAGAGACCCAGTACTTC
CASSFRGAGEQETQYF
>few|TRBJ1-1|NA|TRBV6-8
TGTGCCAGCAGGGCCCCGGAAGGAGGGAACACTGAAGCTTTCTTT
CASRAPEGGNTEAFF
>NA|TRBJ2-7|TRBD2|TRBV11-3
TGTGCCAGCAGCGTACTAGCGCTCTACTCCTACGAGCAGTACTTC
CASSVLALYSYEQYF
>NA|TRBJ2-7|NA|TRBV6-8
TGTGCCAGCAGTTACGCCCCGGCACAAGGAAACGAGCAGTACTTC
CASSYAPAQGNEQYF
>NA|TRBJ1-1|TRBD1|TRBV19
TGTGCCACTCGACAGGGGTGGGCCACTGAAGCTTTCTTT
CATRQGWATEAFF
>NA|TRBJ2-7|NA|TRBV6-8
TGTGCCAGCAATCAGTGGGGAGGCTACGAGCAGTACTTC
CASNQWGGYEQYF
>many|TRBJ1-5|TRBD1|TRBV28
TGTGCCAGCAGTTGGACCCAGGGGGTAGGCGATCAGCCCCAGCATTTT
CASSWTQGVGDQPQHF
>many|TRBJ1-1|TRBD1|TRBV11-3
TGTGCCAGCAGCCCGGGACAGGATGGATCTGAAGCTTTCTTT
CASSPGQDGSEAFF
>NA|TRBJ1-2|NA|TRBV30
TGTGCCTGGAGTGTTGGGGGGGCCCATGGCTACACCTTC
CAWSVGGAHGYTF
>NA|TRBJ2-1|TRBD1|TRBV4-1
TGCGCCAGCAGCCAGAGCCGGACAGGGGCAAATGAGCAGTTCTTC
CASSQSRTGANEQFF
>few|TRBJ2-5|NA|TRBV11-3
TGTGCCAGCAGCCGGGACGCGGGGGCCGGGAAGACCCAGTACTTC
CASSRDAGAGKTQYF
>few|TRBJ2-5|NA|TRBV29-1
TGCAGCGGTTCAAGGGGTTCGAAGACCCAGTACTTC
CSGSRGSKTQYF
>medium-sized|TRBJ2-1|TRBD1|TRBV9
TGTGCCAGCAGCGCATCCGGACAGGACCATTACAATGAGCAGTTCTTC
CASSASGQDHYNEQFF